This T cell receptor (beta chain) came from a study of control samples from healthy donors and cancer patients. Germline V CDR1 and CDR2: SGHRS, YFSETQ. V shed 1 base, J shed 8 bases, and the junction held 5 bases outside the gene matches. The CDR3 has 15 amino acids. Sequenced by immunoSEQ multiplex PCR; TCRdb stores in-frame clones only, minus some. The sample carries 80,000 or so clones, around 92% recorded once. The chain has TRBV5-1 and TRBJ2-1; 11 bases are shared with TRBD2. The specimen sequenced was blood. The clonotype was recovered from a man aged 50 to 60 in good health. DNA for the CDR3: TGCGCCAGCAGCTTGTCGTCTAGCGGGGGGCATGAGCAGTTCTTC. This translates into CASSLSSSGGHEQFF.